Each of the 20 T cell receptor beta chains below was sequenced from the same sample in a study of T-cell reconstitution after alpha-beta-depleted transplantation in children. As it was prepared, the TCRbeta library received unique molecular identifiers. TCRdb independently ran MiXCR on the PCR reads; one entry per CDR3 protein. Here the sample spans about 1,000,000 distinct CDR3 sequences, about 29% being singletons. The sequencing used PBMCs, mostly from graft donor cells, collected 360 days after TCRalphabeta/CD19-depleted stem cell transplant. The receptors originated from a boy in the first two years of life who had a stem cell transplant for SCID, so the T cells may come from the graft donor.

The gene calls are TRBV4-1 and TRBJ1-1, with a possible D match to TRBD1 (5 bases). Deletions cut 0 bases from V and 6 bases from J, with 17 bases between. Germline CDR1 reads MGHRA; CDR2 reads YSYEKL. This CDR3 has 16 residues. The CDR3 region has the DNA TGCGCCAGCAGCCAAGATTCAGGTGAGGGGTCGGCTGAAGCTTTCTTT. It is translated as CASSQDSGEGSAEAFF.

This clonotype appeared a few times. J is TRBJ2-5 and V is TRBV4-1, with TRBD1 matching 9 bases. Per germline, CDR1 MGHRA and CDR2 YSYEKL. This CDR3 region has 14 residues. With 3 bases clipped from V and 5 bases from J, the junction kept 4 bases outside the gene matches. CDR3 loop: CASSQGTGFETQYF. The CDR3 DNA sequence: TGCGCCAGCAGCCAGGGGACAGGGTTTGAGACCCAGTACTTC.

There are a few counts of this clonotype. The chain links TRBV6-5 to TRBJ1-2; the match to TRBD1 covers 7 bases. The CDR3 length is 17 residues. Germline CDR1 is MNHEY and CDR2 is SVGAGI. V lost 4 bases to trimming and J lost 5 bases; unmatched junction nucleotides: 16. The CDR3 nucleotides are TGTGCCAGCAGTTCCACGGATAGGACAGGAAAGGGGTATGGCTACACCTTC. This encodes CASSSTDRTGKGYGYTF.

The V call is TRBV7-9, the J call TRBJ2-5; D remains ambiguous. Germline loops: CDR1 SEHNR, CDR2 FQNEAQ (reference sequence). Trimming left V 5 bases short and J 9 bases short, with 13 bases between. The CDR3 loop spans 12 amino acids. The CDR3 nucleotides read TGTGCCAGCAGCCCGTTTATGTTTTCCCAGTACTTC. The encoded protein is CASSPFMFSQYF.

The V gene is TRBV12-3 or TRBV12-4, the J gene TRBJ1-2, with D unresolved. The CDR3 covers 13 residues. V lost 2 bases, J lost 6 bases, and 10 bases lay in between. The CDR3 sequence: CASSLNWGDGYTF. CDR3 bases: TGTGCCAGCAGTTTAAATTGGGGTGATGGCTACACCTTC.

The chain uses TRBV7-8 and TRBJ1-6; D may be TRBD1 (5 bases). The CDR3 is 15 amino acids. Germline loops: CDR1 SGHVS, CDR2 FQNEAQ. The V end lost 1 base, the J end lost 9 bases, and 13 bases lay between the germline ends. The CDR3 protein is CASSLVGGKGSPLHF. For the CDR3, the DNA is TGTGCCAGCAGCTTAGTGGGGGGGAAGGGTTCACCCCTCCACTTT.

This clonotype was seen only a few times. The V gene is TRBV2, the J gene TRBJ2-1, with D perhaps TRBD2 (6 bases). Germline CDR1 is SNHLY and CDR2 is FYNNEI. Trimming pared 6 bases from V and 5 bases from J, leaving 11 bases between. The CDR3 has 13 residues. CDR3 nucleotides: TGTGCCAGCAGATGGGGGGTCAACAATGAGCAGTTCTTC. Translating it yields CASRWGVNNEQFF.

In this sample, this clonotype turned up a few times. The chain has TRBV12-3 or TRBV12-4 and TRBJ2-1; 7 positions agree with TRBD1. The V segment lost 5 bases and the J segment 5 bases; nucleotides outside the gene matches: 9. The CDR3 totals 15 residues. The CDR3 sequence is CASSDRDRPNNEQFF. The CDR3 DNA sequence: TGTGCCAGCAGTGACCGGGACAGACCAAACAATGAGCAGTTCTTC.

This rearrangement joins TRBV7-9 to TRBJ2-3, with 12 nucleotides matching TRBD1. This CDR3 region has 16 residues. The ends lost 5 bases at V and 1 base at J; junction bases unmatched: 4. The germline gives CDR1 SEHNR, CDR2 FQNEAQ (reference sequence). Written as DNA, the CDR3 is TGTGCCAGCAGCACTGGGACAGGGGGCGGCACAGATACGCAGTATTTT. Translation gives CASSTGTGGGTDTQYF.

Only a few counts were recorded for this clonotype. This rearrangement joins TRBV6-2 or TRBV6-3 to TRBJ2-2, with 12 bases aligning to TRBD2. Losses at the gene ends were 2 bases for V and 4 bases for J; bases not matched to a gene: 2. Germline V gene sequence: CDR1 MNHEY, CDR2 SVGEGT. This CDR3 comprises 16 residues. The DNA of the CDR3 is TGTGCCAGCAGTTACCCGACTAGCGGGGGCACCGGGGAGCTGTTTTTT. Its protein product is CASSYPTSGGTGELFF.

CDR3 in DNA: TGTGCCAGCACTCGCTATAGCACAGATACGCAGTATTTT. This translates into CASTRYSTDTQYF. The chain joins TRBV6-2 or TRBV6-3 to TRBJ2-3; D is unresolved. CDR3 length equals 13 residues. CDR1 is MNHEY and CDR2 is SVGEGT in the germline V gene. Trimming shortened V by 7 bases and J by 0 bases, and 8 bases separated the two germline ends.

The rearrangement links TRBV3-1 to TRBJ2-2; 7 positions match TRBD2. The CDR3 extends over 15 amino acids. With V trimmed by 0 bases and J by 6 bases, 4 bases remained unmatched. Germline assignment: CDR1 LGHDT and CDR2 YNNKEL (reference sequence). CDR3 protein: CASSQEASGAGELFF. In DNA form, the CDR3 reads TGTGCCAGCAGCCAAGAGGCTAGCGGTGCCGGGGAGCTGTTTTTT.

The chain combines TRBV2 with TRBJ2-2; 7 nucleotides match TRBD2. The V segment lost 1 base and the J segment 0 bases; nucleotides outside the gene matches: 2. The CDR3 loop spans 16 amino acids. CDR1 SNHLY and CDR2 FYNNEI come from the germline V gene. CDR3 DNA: TGTGCCAGCAGTGAAGATAGCGGGCCGAACACCGGGGAGCTGTTTTTT. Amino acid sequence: CASSEDSGPNTGELFF.

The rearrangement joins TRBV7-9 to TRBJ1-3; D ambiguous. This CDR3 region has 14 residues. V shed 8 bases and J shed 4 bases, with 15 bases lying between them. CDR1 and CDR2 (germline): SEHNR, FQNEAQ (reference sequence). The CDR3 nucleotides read TGTGCCAGCCGTTATGGGGATGCGGGAAACACCATATATTTT. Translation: CASRYGDAGNTIYF.

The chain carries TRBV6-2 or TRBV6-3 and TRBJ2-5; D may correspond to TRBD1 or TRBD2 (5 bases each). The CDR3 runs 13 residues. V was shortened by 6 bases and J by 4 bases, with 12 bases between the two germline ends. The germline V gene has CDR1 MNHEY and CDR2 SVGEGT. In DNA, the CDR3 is TGTGCCAGCAGGGGGACGGTCGGAGAGACCCAGTACTTC. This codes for CASRGTVGETQYF.

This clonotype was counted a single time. The DNA of the CDR3 is TGCGCCAGCAGCTTGGCAGGGCGAAGGGGAACTGAAGCTTTCTTT. Its protein is CASSLAGRRGTEAFF. V usage is TRBV5-1 and J usage is TRBJ1-1; perhaps TRBD1 as D (5 bases). CDR1 SGHRS and CDR2 YFSETQ come from the germline V gene. V shed 0 bases and J shed 5 bases, with 14 bases lying between them. The CDR3 has 15 residues.

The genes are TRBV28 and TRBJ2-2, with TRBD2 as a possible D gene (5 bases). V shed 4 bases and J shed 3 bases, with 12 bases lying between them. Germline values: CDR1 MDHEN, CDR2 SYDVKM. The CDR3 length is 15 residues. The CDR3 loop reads CASSSLEGDTGELFF. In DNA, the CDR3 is TGTGCCAGCAGTTCCCTTGAGGGAGACACCGGGGAGCTGTTTTTT.

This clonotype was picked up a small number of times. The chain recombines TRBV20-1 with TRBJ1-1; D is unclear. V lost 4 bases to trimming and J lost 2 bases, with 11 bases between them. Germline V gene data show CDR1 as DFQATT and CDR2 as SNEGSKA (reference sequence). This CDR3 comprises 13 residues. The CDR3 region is CSAIRTANTEAFF. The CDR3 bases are TGCAGTGCTATAAGGACGGCAAACACTGAAGCTTTCTTT.

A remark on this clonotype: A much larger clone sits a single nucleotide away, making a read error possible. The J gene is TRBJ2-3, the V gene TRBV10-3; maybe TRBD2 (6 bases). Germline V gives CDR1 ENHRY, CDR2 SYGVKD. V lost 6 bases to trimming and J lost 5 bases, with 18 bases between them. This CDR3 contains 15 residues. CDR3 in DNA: TGTGCCATCAGCCTACTAGCTGGGGAAGAAGATACGCAGTATTTT. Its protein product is CAISLLAGEEDTQYF.

CDR3 nucleotides: TGCGCCAGCACCCCGTGGTACCCCGCCCACGAGCAGTACTTC. Translation gives CASTPWYPAHEQYF. The chain is built from TRBV5-1 and TRBJ2-7; D is ambiguous. CDR3 length equals 14 residues. The V end lost 6 bases, the J end lost 5 bases, and 18 bases lay between the germline ends. Germline values: CDR1 SGHRS, CDR2 YFSETQ.